These T cell receptor beta chains were read from a single sample in a study of shared clonotypes between healthy human individuals. Only in-frame clones appear in the TCRdb table, and some are missing; sequencing was by immunoSEQ multiplex PCR. The profile covers about 2.2 million clones, with about 92% appearing a single time and approximately 1.7% taken by the ten largest. What was sequenced was naive CD8+ T cells from PBMCs. The receptors stem from a man between 18 and 35 years old in good health. Some clones in this sample may be carry-over from other donors' samples. CDR3s include the opening cysteine and the closing phenylalanine or tryptophan. Fields, in order: CDR3 DNA, CDR3 protein, J gene, clone size, D gene, V gene. D genes are given only for firm matches. The size field is filled for only some rows; it gives once, few, many or a size class.

TGTGCCAGCAGGGCAGGGGGCGGCGATCAGCCCCAGCATTTT,CASRAGGGDQPQHF,TRBJ1-5,.,TRBD1,TRBV7-9
TGTGCCAGTAGTATTTCGGGACCCAGGGAGGAGCGGTACTTC,CASSISGPREERYF,TRBJ2-7,once,.,TRBV19
TGTGCCAGCAGCCCCCGGCCGAATGAGCAGTTCTTC,CASSPRPNEQFF,TRBJ2-1,.,.,TRBV9
TGCGCCAGCAGTGAAGGCTACGAGCAGTACTTC,CASSEGYEQYF,TRBJ2-7,.,.,TRBV10-1
TGTGCCAGCAGCTCCACCACCTACGAGCAGTACTTC,CASSSTTYEQYF,TRBJ2-7,.,.,TRBV28
TGTGCCAGCAGTTCGAATAGGGACGGTAACACCGGGGAGCTGTTTTTT,CASSSNRDGNTGELFF,TRBJ2-2,.,.,TRBV27
TGTGCCAGCAGCGTCCCCCGACAGGGGCCCTCCTACGAGCAGTACTTC,CASSVPRQGPSYEQYF,TRBJ2-7,.,TRBD1,TRBV7-9
TGTGCCAGCAGCCCCCGGGACTGGGACTACGAGCAGTACTTC,CASSPRDWDYEQYF,TRBJ2-7,.,.,TRBV9
TGCGCCAGCAGCCAAGAGGTACAGGGGAAGACCTACGAGCAGTACTTC,CASSQEVQGKTYEQYF,TRBJ2-7,.,TRBD1,TRBV4-3
TGCAGCGTGGGTCAAGATGGAAACACCATATATTTT,CSVGQDGNTIYF,TRBJ1-3,.,.,TRBV29-1
TGTGCCAGCAGCTTGCTTAGACTAGCGGTAAACAATGAGCAGTTCTTC,CASSLLRLAVNNEQFF,TRBJ2-1,.,TRBD2,TRBV5-8
TGTGCCAGCAGTGAATATGGGGATACGCAGTATTTT,CASSEYGDTQYF,TRBJ2-3,.,.,TRBV25-1
TGTGCCAGCAGTTCCTTCCGGGAGGGGCCCTACAATGAGCAGTTCTTC,CASSSFREGPYNEQFF,TRBJ2-1,.,TRBD2,TRBV6-5
TGTGCCACCAGCAGCAGACTAGCGGGAGCCGGATACAATGAGCAGTTCTTC,CATSSRLAGAGYNEQFF,TRBJ2-1,once,TRBD2,TRBV15
TGCGCCAGCAGCCAAGATCCGGGACTACTCTCCTACGAGCAGTACTTC,CASSQDPGLLSYEQYF,TRBJ2-7,once,TRBD2,TRBV4-1
TGTGCCAGCAGCCCGGTGGCCCAGCCCTCCGCCGTGAGCGGCTACACCTTC,CASSPVAQPSAVSGYTF,TRBJ1-2,.,.,TRBV9
TGTGCCAGCAGAGAACAGACCGGGGAGTACGAGCAGTACTTC,CASREQTGEYEQYF,TRBJ2-7,.,.,TRBV28
TGTGCCAGCAGCTTAGACGATCGGCACACAGATACGCAGTATTTT,CASSLDDRHTDTQYF,TRBJ2-3,.,.,TRBV7-9
TGTGCCAGCAGTTTAACGTCCGGGAGCTCCTACAATGAGCAGTTCTTC,CASSLTSGSSYNEQFF,TRBJ2-1,once,.,TRBV28
TGTGCCAGCAGTTACCTAAGCACAGGTGACACTGAAGCTTTCTTT,CASSYLSTGDTEAFF,TRBJ1-1,.,.,TRBV6-6
TGCGCCAGCAGCCAAGTAGGACTGGTAAACTCTAACTATGGCTACACCTTC,CASSQVGLVNSNYGYTF,TRBJ1-2,.,.,TRBV4-3
TGTGCCAGCAGTGACAGGGCCTTTCTTTTCTATGGCTACACCTTC,CASSDRAFLFYGYTF,TRBJ1-2,.,TRBD1,TRBV28
TGCAGCGTGGGGGGAAATGAGCAGTTCTTC,CSVGGNEQFF,TRBJ2-1,once,.,TRBV29-1
TGTGCCAGTAGTCCCCCTGAGGACTATGGCTACACCTTC,CASSPPEDYGYTF,TRBJ1-2,.,.,TRBV19
TGTGCCAGTAGTACCCCAACGGGCACCGGGGAGCTGTTTTTT,CASSTPTGTGELFF,TRBJ2-2,.,.,TRBV19
TGTGCCAGCTCCGGGACTAGCGGGAGGGCTCTCAATGAGCAGTTCTTC,CASSGTSGRALNEQFF,TRBJ2-1,few,TRBD2,TRBV2
TGTGCCAGCAGTTTATTGCAGGGGATCTCTGAAGCTTTCTTT,CASSLLQGISEAFF,TRBJ1-1,.,.,TRBV27
TGTGCCAGCAGCCCGACATACCCACGCGATGAGCAGTTCTTC,CASSPTYPRDEQFF,TRBJ2-1,.,.,TRBV5-4
TGTGCCAGCAGCGTAGGGACAGGGGGTTACAATGAGCAGTTCTTC,CASSVGTGGYNEQFF,TRBJ2-1,.,TRBD1,TRBV13
TGTGCCAGCAGTCATTCACCGGCAAGCTCCTACAATGAGCAGTTCTTC,CASSHSPASSYNEQFF,TRBJ2-1,few,.,TRBV11-2
TGTGCCAGCAGCTTAGACTCCGGGACCTCAAGCAATCAGCCCCAGCATTTT,CASSLDSGTSSNQPQHF,TRBJ1-5,.,.,TRBV7-9
TGTGCCAGCACCGGACAGAACACAGATACGCAGTATTTT,CASTGQNTDTQYF,TRBJ2-3,.,.,TRBV6-5